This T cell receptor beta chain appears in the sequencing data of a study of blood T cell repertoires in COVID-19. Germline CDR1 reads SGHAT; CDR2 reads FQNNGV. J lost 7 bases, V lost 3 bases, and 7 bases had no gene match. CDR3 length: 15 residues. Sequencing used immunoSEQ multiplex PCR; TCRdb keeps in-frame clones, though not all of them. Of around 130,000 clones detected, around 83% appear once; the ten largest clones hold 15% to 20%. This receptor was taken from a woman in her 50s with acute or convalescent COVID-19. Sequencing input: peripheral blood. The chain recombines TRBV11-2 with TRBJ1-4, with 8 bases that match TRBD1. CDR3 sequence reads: CASSFPGQGGEKLFF. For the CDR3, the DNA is TGTGCCAGCAGCTTTCCAGGACAGGGAGGTGAAAAACTGTTTTTT.